The entry below describes one T cell receptor (beta chain). Some clones are missing from TCRdb's copy, which holds only in-frame ones; the method was immunoSEQ multiplex PCR. The table has 93,000 or so clones, roughly 93% seen once; the top ten hold about 0.88%. The sample originates from a study of T cell changes during pregnancy in multiple sclerosis. The source of this sequence is a female donor with multiple sclerosis, enrolled in a pregnancy study. This specimen was peripheral blood, taken after pregnancy.

This CDR3 reads CASTKQRGLSNQPQHF. The CDR3 bases are TGTGCCAGCACCAAACAGAGGGGGCTTAGCAATCAGCCCCAGCATTTT. The chain recombines TRBV2 with TRBJ1-5; 7 bases are shared with TRBD1. The CDR3 runs 16 residues. With V trimmed by 7 bases and J by 0 bases, 9 bases remained unmatched. Germline V CDR1 and CDR2: SNHLY, FYNNEI.